These T cell receptor beta chains were read from a single sample in a study of OX40 agonist ivuxolimab in advanced cancers. Sequencing used immunoSEQ multiplex PCR; TCRdb keeps in-frame clones, though not all of them. The data contain 65,000 to 85,000 clones, around 90% of them singletons. The sequenced sample was CD4+ or CD8+ T cells sorted from blood, obtained in a trial of the OX40 agonist ivuxolimab. The receptors derive from an adult with an advanced solid tumor such as melanoma, head and neck, liver or kidney cancer. The CDR3 runs from the conserved cysteine through the conserved F or W. The D gene is left open where the match is weak. Where a row states a size, it is once, few, many or the class of an expanded clone; other rows omit it.

-	TRBV5-5	-	TRBJ1-2	TGTGCCAGCAGCTTGCCAACGACTAACTATGGCTACACCTTC	CASSLPTTNYGYTF
-	TRBV9	TRBD2	TRBJ2-3	TGTGCCAGCAGCCTTAGCGGGGGGGTCAGCACAGATACGCAGTATTTT	CASSLSGGVSTDTQYF
-	TRBV28	-	TRBJ1-6	TGTGCCAGCAGTTTAACCCAGCCCTCACCCCTCCACTTT	CASSLTQPSPLHF
-	TRBV7-7	-	TRBJ1-4	TGTGCCAGCAGCTTAGGCACCTCAACTAATGAAAAACTGTTTTTT	CASSLGTSTNEKLFF
-	TRBV7-2	TRBD1	TRBJ2-7	TGTGCCAGCAGCTTAGAGACAGGGGGTCCCTACGAGCAGTACTTC	CASSLETGGPYEQYF
-	TRBV6-5	-	TRBJ1-4	TGTGCCAGTCAGGACGGGAATGAAAAACTGTTTTTT	CASQDGNEKLFF
-	TRBV19	TRBD1	TRBJ1-5	TGTGCCAGTAGTATAGGGACAGGCAAGCGCAGCAATCAGCCCCAGCATTTT	CASSIGTGKRSNQPQHF
-	TRBV2	-	TRBJ2-1	TGTGCCAGCACTCCGACCGGGAGCTCCTACAATGAGCAGTTCTTC	CASTPTGSSYNEQFF
-	TRBV13	TRBD1	TRBJ1-1	TGTGCCAGCAGCTTTGGGACCGGGACAGCGAACACTGAAGCTTTCTTT	CASSFGTGTANTEAFF
-	TRBV7-9	-	TRBJ1-5	TGTGCCAGCAGCTTAGCGGTTCAGGGAGACCAGCCCCAGCATTTT	CASSLAVQGDQPQHF
-	TRBV2	-	TRBJ2-1	TGTGCCAGCGAGGGGCCCACTAGCAATGAGCAGTTCTTC	CASEGPTSNEQFF
-	TRBV5-5	-	TRBJ2-3	TGTGCCAGCAGCTTGGTGGGGGGGCGGAGCACAGATACGCAGTATTTT	CASSLVGGRSTDTQYF
once	TRBV4-2	TRBD2	TRBJ2-3	TGTGCCAGCAGCCGCGGGACTAGCGGGGGTGAGGATACGCAGTATTTT	CASSRGTSGGEDTQYF
-	TRBV7-8	-	TRBJ2-7	TGTGCCAGCAGCTTTCAGGGAGGCGGGGAGCAGTACTTC	CASSFQGGGEQYF
-	TRBV7-9	TRBD1	TRBJ2-2	TGTGCCAGCAGCTTATGGGACAGACTTTTGAACACCGGGGAGCTGTTTTTT	CASSLWDRLLNTGELFF
-	TRBV6-1	TRBD1	TRBJ1-6	TGTGCCAGCAGACCCAACCAGGGGGGGAGCCTCCACTTT	CASRPNQGGSLHF
-	TRBV30	TRBD2	TRBJ2-2	TGTGCCTGGGATAGGACTAGCCACACCGGGGAGCTGTTTTTT	CAWDRTSHTGELFF
once	TRBV4-3	-	TRBJ2-1	TGCGCCAGCAGCCTCGGGGGGCGGGCAGGGGTAAATGAGCAGTTCTTC	CASSLGGRAGVNEQFF
-	TRBV5-6	-	TRBJ1-5	TGTGCCAGCAGCTTAAACATGGGTGTACGACAGCCCCAGCATTTT	CASSLNMGVRQPQHF
-	TRBV19	TRBD1	TRBJ1-5	TGTGCCAGTAGCGGGACAGTTAATCAGCCCCAGCATTTT	CASSGTVNQPQHF
-	TRBV6-5	-	TRBJ1-5	TGTGCCAGCAGTTACTCAACGGGTCAGCCCCAGCATTTT	CASSYSTGQPQHF
-	TRBV5-5	TRBD1	TRBJ2-5	TGTGCCAGCAGCCAGGGACAGCTACAAGAGACCCAGTACTTC	CASSQGQLQETQYF
-	TRBV28	-	TRBJ2-7	TGTGCCAGCAGCCTAACGGCAGGAGCTGGCGAGCAGTACTTC	CASSLTAGAGEQYF
-	TRBV10-1	-	TRBJ1-1	TGCGCCAGCAGTGAACTGATGAACACTGAAGCTTTCTTT	CASSELMNTEAFF
-	TRBV7-8	-	TRBJ2-7	TGTGCCAGCAGCTTAGCGCTTCTAGGGAACGAGCAGTACTTC	CASSLALLGNEQYF
-	TRBV5-1	-	TRBJ2-3	TGCGCCAGCAGGGGGGCGGGACAGAGCAGAGATACGCAGTATTTT	CASRGAGQSRDTQYF
-	TRBV4-3	-	TRBJ1-5	TGCGCCAGCAGCGGAGGGACAAATCAGCCCCAGCATTTT	CASSGGTNQPQHF
-	TRBV6-4	TRBD1	TRBJ1-5	TGTGCCAGCACCACCCCGCATGGACAGGGGAGGAACCAGCCCCAGCATTTT	CASTTPHGQGRNQPQHF
-	TRBV7-9	-	TRBJ2-3	TGTGCCAGCAGCTTGGGGGGACAGCTCACAGATACGCAGTATTTT	CASSLGGQLTDTQYF
many	TRBV2	-	TRBJ1-4	TGTGCCAGCATTCGGGCTGTTGCAACTAATGAAAAACTGTTTTTT	CASIRAVATNEKLFF
-	TRBV5-1	-	TRBJ2-3	TGCGCCAGCAGCTTGCCAGGACGTAAAGATACGCAGTATTTT	CASSLPGRKDTQYF
-	TRBV6-1	-	TRBJ2-4	TGTGCCAGCAGTGAACGGGGGCAGGGGGTCAAAAACATTCAGTACTTC	CASSERGQGVKNIQYF
-	TRBV6-6	-	TRBJ1-4	TGTGCCAGCAGTTTTTCCCCGAGTGAAAAACTGTTTTTT	CASSFSPSEKLFF
-	TRBV6-5	-	TRBJ1-1	TGTGCCAGCAGCTCGGGCCTACGGGAAGCTTTCTTT	CASSSGLREAFF
-	TRBV19	-	TRBJ1-2	TGTGCCAGTACCCCCGCGCCAAACCTTGGAGGCTATGGCTACACCTTC	CASTPAPNLGGYGYTF
-	TRBV4-3	TRBD1	TRBJ1-6	TGCGCCAGCAGCCAACGGACAGGAACTAATTCACCCCTCCACTTT	CASSQRTGTNSPLHF
-	TRBV6-5	-	TRBJ1-1	TGTGCCAGCAGTCGGACAGAGCATAACACTGAAGCTTTCTTT	CASSRTEHNTEAFF